This TCR beta chain was captured by sequencing in a study of radiotherapy plus CTLA-4 blockade in lung cancer. This clone was seen just once. The target antigen is unknown. The germline V and J ends were trimmed by 5 bases and 3 bases, with 14 bases remaining between them. Germline CDR1 is MDHEN and CDR2 is SYDVKM. The CDR3 contains 14 residues. General study points: TCR clones from tumors expanded in blood after radiotherapy plus ipilimumab.

Profiled with immunoSEQ multiplex PCR; TCRdb holds only in-frame clones, not every one. The sample yields 75,000 to 95,000 clones, roughly 70% seen once. Focal radiation plus CTLA-4 blockade with ipilimumab was given to patients with chemo-refractory metastatic non-small-cell lung cancer. The receptor's source is a human donor with non-small cell lung cancer that progressed on radiotherapy plus ipilimumab. The chain joins TRBV28 to TRBJ2-7; D remains unclear. The source was peripheral blood, collected from a patient treated with radiotherapy plus ipilimumab. The CDR3 region has the DNA TGTGCCAGCAGTCCGCCCGACCGAGACTACGAGCAGTACTTC. It specifies CASSPPDRDYEQYF.